This is a list of T cell receptor beta chains from one sample in a study. The method was immunoSEQ multiplex PCR; TCRdb's version includes in-frame clones alone and lacks a portion of them. The sample includes tens of thousands of clones, over 90% of them seen just once. Sequencing used PBMCs. The receptors were gathered from a man aged 35 to 55 with rheumatoid arthritis. Both conserved end residues are part of each CDR3. The D gene is left open where the match is weak. Only some rows state a clone size, as once, few, many or a class for expanded clones.

v_gene	abundance	j_gene	d_gene	CDR3nt	CDR3aa
TRBV19	.	TRBJ2-3	TRBD2	TGTGCCAGTAAACTTGCTAGCGGGACAGATACGCAGTATTTT	CASKLASGTDTQYF
TRBV28	.	TRBJ2-7	TRBD1	TGTGCCACCTCAGACAGGGGAAAATACGAGCAGTACTTC	CATSDRGKYEQYF
TRBV6-1	.	TRBJ1-5	.	TGTGCCAGCAGTGAAGCAGGGGGGAACAATCAGCCCCAGCATTTT	CASSEAGGNNQPQHF
TRBV6-5	.	TRBJ2-7	.	TGTGCCAGCTCCTATAGCGGAGCCTGGTCTTACGAGCAGTACTTC	CASSYSGAWSYEQYF
TRBV29-1	once	TRBJ1-2	.	TGCAGCGTTGAAGGCCGGGGCAGGGGTGACTATGGCTACACCTTC	CSVEGRGRGDYGYTF
TRBV5-6	once	TRBJ1-1	TRBD1	TGTGCCAGCAGCCCGATACAGGGGGCGCGCTCTGAAGCTTTCTTT	CASSPIQGARSEAFF
TRBV2	.	TRBJ1-4	.	TGTGCCAGCGTGACGGAAACTAATGAAAAACTGTTTTTT	CASVTETNEKLFF
TRBV7-2	.	TRBJ1-5	.	TGTGCCAGCAGCTTAGTTAGCAATCAGCCCCAGCATTTT	CASSLVSNQPQHF
TRBV28	.	TRBJ1-1	.	TGTGCCAGCAGTACAGATACTGAAGCTTTCTTT	CASSTDTEAFF
TRBV11-1	.	TRBJ2-3	.	TGTGCCAGCACCTCCGGACGGCTCACAGATACGCAGTATTTT	CASTSGRLTDTQYF
TRBV7-9	once	TRBJ2-3	.	TGTGCCAGCAGCTCCCGCCCTGGATCAACCATCGGAGATACGCAGTATTTT	CASSSRPGSTIGDTQYF
TRBV2	.	TRBJ2-7	TRBD2	TGTGCCAGCAGTGAGCTTAGCGGGATCGGCTACGAGCAGTACTTC	CASSELSGIGYEQYF
TRBV30	.	TRBJ1-6	.	TGTGCCTGGAGTGTATCGGGCCAAGGGTCACCCCTCCACTTT	CAWSVSGQGSPLHF
TRBV9	.	TRBJ2-2	TRBD2	TGTGCCAGCAGCGCCGCAGGGGCGGGAGGCTTGACCGGGGAGCTGTTTTTT	CASSAAGAGGLTGELFF
TRBV28	.	TRBJ1-5	TRBD1	TGTGCCAGCAGCAATGGACAGGCACTCAATCAGCCCCAGCATTTT	CASSNGQALNQPQHF
TRBV3-1/TRBV3-2	.	TRBJ1-2	TRBD1	TGTGCCAGCAGCTACAGGGGGCAGAACTATGGCTACACCTTC	CASSYRGQNYGYTF
TRBV18	.	TRBJ2-2	TRBD1	TGTGCCAGCTCACCAGGGAGACAGGGGGCGCCCGGCACCGGGGAGCTGTTTTTT	CASSPGRQGAPGTGELFF
TRBV5-4	.	TRBJ2-7	.	TGTGCCAGCAGCTTGGCCGGGACCTGGAGCTCCTACGAGCAGTACTTC	CASSLAGTWSSYEQYF
TRBV7-2	.	TRBJ1-5	.	TGTGCCAGCAGCCCCATAGTCGGGAATCGCGGTCAGCCCCAGCATTTT	CASSPIVGNRGQPQHF
TRBV18	.	TRBJ2-5	TRBD2	TGTGCCAGCTCACTCGGACTAGCGGGGAAAGAGACCCAGTACTTC	CASSLGLAGKETQYF
TRBV28	.	TRBJ2-4	.	TGTGCCAGTTGCGGGGATCCAGTGGGAAACATTCAGTACTTC	CASCGDPVGNIQYF
TRBV19	.	TRBJ1-1	TRBD1	TGTGCCAGTAGGGAAACAGGGGCGAACACTGAAGCTTTCTTT	CASRETGANTEAFF
TRBV9	once	TRBJ2-2	TRBD2	TGTGCCAGCAGCGTTCTAGCGGGAGGGGCCGGGGAGCTGTTTTTT	CASSVLAGGAGELFF
TRBV2	.	TRBJ2-5	.	TGTGCCAGCAGTGCGTCAGGAGAGACCCAGTACTTC	CASSASGETQYF
TRBV4-1	.	TRBJ1-1	.	TGCGCCAGCAGCCAGAAGACAGTGAACACTGAAGCTTTCTTT	CASSQKTVNTEAFF
TRBV9	.	TRBJ1-4	TRBD1	TGTGCCAGCAGCGCGCCAGGACAGGGGGAAGATGAAAAACTGTTTTTT	CASSAPGQGEDEKLFF
TRBV19	.	TRBJ2-2	TRBD2	TGTGCCAGTAGTACCCCCCTAGCGGGGGGGACCGGGGAGCTGTTTTTT	CASSTPLAGGTGELFF